This entry is about one TCR beta chain. Its antigen is unknown. CDR1 MNHNS and CDR2 SASEGT come from the germline V gene. V lost 2 bases and J 1 base, leaving 5 bases between the germline ends. CDR3 length equals 14 residues. The entry originates in a study of cytomegalovirus exposure and HLA in healthy donors. Study-wide results and caveats: Rare TCR sequences dominated, though some public TCRs recurred in many donors. Altogether, 150 to 200 TCR beta chains were recorded as cytomegalovirus-associated.

Sequenced by immunoSEQ multiplex PCR; TCRdb stores in-frame clones only, minus some. The sample yields some 60,000 clones, approximately 96% seen once. The TCR comes from a man between 18 and 29 years old in good health and CMV-seronegative. V usage is TRBV6-1 and J usage is TRBJ2-2; unclear D gene. Sequences were obtained from PBMCs. CDR3 DNA sequence: TGTGCCAGCAGTGAACTAAAGAACACCGGGGAGCTGTTTTTT. Translating gives CASSELKNTGELFF.